This T cell receptor beta chain stems from a study of blood T cell repertoires in COVID-19 (dated by TCRdb to the early 2020s). Broadly, across the study: Samples covering the acute and convalescent phases of COVID-19 were provided by collaborators in the United States, Italy and Spain. The material from the prospective study consisted of cDNA or gDNA derived from T cells, B-cell-depleted T cells, or PBMCs. Subjects who had been exposed to COVID-19, were actively infected with it, or had recovered from it provided the deeply sampled blood TCRbeta repertoires that made up the dataset. The repertoires were made available in a free public database intended to serve as a resource for research on the immune response to SARS-CoV-2. The samples were drawn from two sources: the first 160 participants of the ongoing ImmuneRACE study, and fewer than 1,500 subjects contributed by 6 global collaborators. A de-identified subject ID, COVID-19 status, age in years and sex were almost always included in the sample metadata. Where HLA class I and class II types were available, the types were taken from metadata supplied by the sample provider, not from assay-based typing. Findings and caveats that apply to the study as a whole: How much clinical and demographic metadata was included differed by source and by participant, and the metadata was provided uncurated.

Whole blood was collected in K2EDTA tubes by collaborating institutions according to the institutions' own protocols. Collaborator samples were shipped for TCRbeta analysis as frozen whole blood, isolated PBMCs, or DNA extracted from either sample type. Note on this clone: Its specific antigen is unknown. Base qualities are not provided; no much larger clone lies one nucleotide away.

From the germline V gene, CDR1 is SGHVS and CDR2 is FQNEAQ. V has 3 bases trimmed and J has 6 bases trimmed; junction bases matching no gene number 5. Spanning cysteine to phenylalanine, the CDR3 consists of 15 amino acids. The retained sequence is limited to the CDR3, 45 bases, with the frame set at the first base. TCRbeta CDR3 regions were amplified from genomic DNA by means of the immunoSEQ Assay, a bias-controlled multiplex PCR. Per the source publication's procedure: The number of nucleated cells in each sample was estimated by amplification of reference gene primers within the assay. To quantify the absolute abundance of each unique TCRbeta CDR3 rearrangement, sequence reads were collapsed and filtered. Productive Simpson clonality was computed per sample as the square root of Simpson's diversity index over productive rearrangements. Sourced from immuneACCESS, this table was stored by TCRdb with only in-frame sequences that have V and J called. A share of the clones is absent; for the studies checked, an unresolved V gene accounts for under half, and the remainder has no known explanation. From that table come the V and J calls and clone size; the DNA was used to work out D and trimming. The sample table records about 230,000 clones; 80% to 85% of these occur just once. Around 27% of the sample lies in the top ten.

Sequencing was carried out using peripheral blood. This sequence uses TRBV7-8 and TRBJ1-2, with TRBD1 identical over 12 junction bases. The TCR sequence derives from a man aged 35 to 55 with acute or convalescent COVID-19. The DNA reads as follows: TGTGCCAGCAGCTTGATGGGACAGGGGGCAGATGGCTACACCTTC. This yields the protein CASSLMGQGADGYTF.